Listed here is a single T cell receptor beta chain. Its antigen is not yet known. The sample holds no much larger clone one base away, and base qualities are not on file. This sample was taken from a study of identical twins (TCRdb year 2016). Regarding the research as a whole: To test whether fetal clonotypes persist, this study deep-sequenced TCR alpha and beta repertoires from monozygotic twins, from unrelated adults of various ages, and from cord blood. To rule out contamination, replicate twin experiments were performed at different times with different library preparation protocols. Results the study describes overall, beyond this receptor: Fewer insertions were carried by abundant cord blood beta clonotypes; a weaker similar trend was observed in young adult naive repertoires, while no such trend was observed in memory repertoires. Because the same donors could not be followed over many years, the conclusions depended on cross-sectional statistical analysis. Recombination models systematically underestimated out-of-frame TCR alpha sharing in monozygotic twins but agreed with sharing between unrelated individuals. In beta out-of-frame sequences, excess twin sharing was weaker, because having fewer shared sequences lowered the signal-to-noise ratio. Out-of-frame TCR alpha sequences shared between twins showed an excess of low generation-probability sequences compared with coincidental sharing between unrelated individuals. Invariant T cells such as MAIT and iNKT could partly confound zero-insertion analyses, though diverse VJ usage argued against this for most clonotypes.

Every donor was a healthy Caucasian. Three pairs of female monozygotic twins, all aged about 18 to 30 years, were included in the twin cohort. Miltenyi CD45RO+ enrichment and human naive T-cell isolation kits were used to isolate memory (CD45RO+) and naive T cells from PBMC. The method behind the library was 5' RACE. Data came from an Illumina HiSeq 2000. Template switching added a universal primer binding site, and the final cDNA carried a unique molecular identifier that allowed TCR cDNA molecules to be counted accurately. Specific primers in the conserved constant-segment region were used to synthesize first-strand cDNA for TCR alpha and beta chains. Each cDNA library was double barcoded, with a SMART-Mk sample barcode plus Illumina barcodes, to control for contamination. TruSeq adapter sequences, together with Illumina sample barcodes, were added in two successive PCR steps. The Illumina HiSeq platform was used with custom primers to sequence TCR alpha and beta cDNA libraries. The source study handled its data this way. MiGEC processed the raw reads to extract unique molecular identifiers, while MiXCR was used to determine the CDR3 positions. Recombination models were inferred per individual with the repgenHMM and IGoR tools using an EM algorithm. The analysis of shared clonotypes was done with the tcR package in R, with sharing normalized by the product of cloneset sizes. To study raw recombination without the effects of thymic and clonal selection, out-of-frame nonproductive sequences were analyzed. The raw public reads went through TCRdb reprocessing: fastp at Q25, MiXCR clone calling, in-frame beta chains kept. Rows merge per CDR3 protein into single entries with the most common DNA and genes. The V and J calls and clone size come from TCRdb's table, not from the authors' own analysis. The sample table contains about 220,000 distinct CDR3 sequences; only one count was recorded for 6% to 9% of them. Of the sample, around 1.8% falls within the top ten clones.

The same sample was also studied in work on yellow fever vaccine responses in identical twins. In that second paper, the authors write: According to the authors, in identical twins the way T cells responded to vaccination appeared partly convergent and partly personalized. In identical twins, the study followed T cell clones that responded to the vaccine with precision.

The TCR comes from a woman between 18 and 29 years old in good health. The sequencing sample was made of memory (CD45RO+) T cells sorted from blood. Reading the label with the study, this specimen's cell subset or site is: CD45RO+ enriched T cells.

Here is the DNA: TGTGCCAGCAGCTTAGTGGTCCGTCATGAGCAGTTCTTC. This yields the protein CASSLVVRHEQFF. In this chain, TRBV7-8 is recombined with TRBJ2-1, with the identity of the D gene unclear. The CDR3 starts with the cysteine, ends with the phenylalanine, and has 13 residues. Only CDR3 DNA remains: 39 bases, in frame from the first base. Trimming removed 1 base from V and 8 bases from J, leaving 9 bases between the germline ends. From the germline V gene, CDR1 is SGHVS and CDR2 is FQNEAQ.